This is a list of T cell receptor beta chains from one sample in a study of low-dose radiotherapy and immunotherapy resistance in tumors. TCRdb analysed the reads with MiXCR anew, one entry per CDR3 protein. Here the sample spans 60,000 or so distinct CDR3 sequences, about 25% being singletons. Sequencing was performed on PBMCs, taken after low-dose radiotherapy plus immunotherapy. The source of these receptors is a male donor with prostate cancer. Both conserved end residues are part of each CDR3. Each record gives: clone size, D gene, J gene, V gene, CDR3 DNA, CDR3 protein. A D gene is named only where the DNA matches it firmly. Rows give clone size only sometimes, using once, few, many, or a class for an expanded clone.

many TRBD1 TRBJ2-3 TRBV6-6 TGTGCCAGCAGGGCTAGCCCACAGGGGGTAGATACGCAGTATTTT CASRASPQGVDTQYF
many - TRBJ2-1 TRBV29-1 TGCAGCGTTGATGGTCCGGGACTCACAACAAATGAGCAGTTCTTC CSVDGPGLTTNEQFF
many - TRBJ2-6 TRBV6-6 TGTGCCAGCAGCAAAGGGGTCGGGGCTGGGGCCAACGTCCTGACTTTC CASSKGVGAGANVLTF
many - TRBJ2-5 TRBV18 TGTGCCAGCTCACCGTTTTTTTTAAACCAAGAGACCCAGTACTTC CASSPFFLNQETQYF
- - TRBJ2-1 TRBV7-2 TGTGCCAGCAGCTTAGGGGCTGAGCAGTTCTTC CASSLGAEQFF
many TRBD1 TRBJ1-3 TRBV19 TGTGCCAGTAGTGCGACAGGGCCTGGAAACACCATATATTTT CASSATGPGNTIYF
many TRBD1 TRBJ2-2 TRBV29-1 TGCAGCGTTGACACAGGGGGCTCCGGGGAGCTGTTTTTT CSVDTGGSGELFF
many - TRBJ2-7 TRBV10-3 TGTGCCATCTCCGGGACTTTTCAACCCGAGCAGTACTTC CAISGTFQPEQYF
many TRBD1 TRBJ2-1 TRBV12-3/TRBV12-4 TGTGCCAGCAGTTCGACACGGGACAGGCATAATGAGCAGTTCTTC CASSSTRDRHNEQFF
many - TRBJ2-3 TRBV29-1 TGCAGCTCCTCGCGGGACAGTATAACAGATACGCAGTATTTT CSSSRDSITDTQYF
many - TRBJ2-1 TRBV6-1 TGTGCCAGCAGTGACCTCGGGGGCCTCAATGAGCAGTTCTTC CASSDLGGLNEQFF
- - TRBJ1-3 TRBV3-1 TGTGCCAGCAGCCGCCGGGACCCAGGCGGGTCTGGAAACACCATATATTTT CASSRRDPGGSGNTIYF
- TRBD2 TRBJ2-7 TRBV6-1 TGTGCCAGCAGAACCGGGACTAACTCCTACGAGCAGTACTTC CASRTGTNSYEQYF
many TRBD2 TRBJ2-1 TRBV6-1 TGTGCCAGCAGTGAAGCCCACCTAAGACTAGCGGGAGACCACAATGAGCAGTTCTTC CASSEAHLRLAGDHNEQFF
many - TRBJ2-3 TRBV20-1 TGCAGTGCTAGAGGTGGGGCAGGCGCCACAGATACGCAGTATTTT CSARGGAGATDTQYF
many - TRBJ2-7 TRBV6-1 TGTGCCAGCAGCTCCGTATCCTACGAGCAGTACTTC CASSSVSYEQYF
many TRBD2 TRBJ2-1 TRBV27 TGTGCCAGCAGTTTGGGACTAGCTTTCTACAATGAGCAGTTCTTC CASSLGLAFYNEQFF
few - TRBJ2-1 TRBV28 TGTGCCAGCAGTCGAAGTTCAAGGGGAGTGAGGTACAATGAGCAGTTCTTC CASSRSSRGVRYNEQFF
many - TRBJ2-1 TRBV6-1 TGTGCCAGCAGTTACGGTGGGAATGAGCAGTTCTTC CASSYGGNEQFF
many TRBD1 TRBJ2-3 TRBV29-1 TGCAGCGTTGAAAGACAGGGGAAAGATACGCAGTATTTT CSVERQGKDTQYF
many - TRBJ1-1 TRBV7-9 TGTGCCAGCAGCTTAGAGGGGATGAACACTGAAGCTTTCTTT CASSLEGMNTEAFF
many - TRBJ1-1 TRBV15 TGTGCCACCAGCAGAGATAGCTCAGGGATCACTGAAGCTTTCTTT CATSRDSSGITEAFF
many - TRBJ2-1 TRBV5-1 TGCGCCAGCAGGGTGGACTCGACGCAATACAATGAGCAGTTCTTC CASRVDSTQYNEQFF
many TRBD1 TRBJ1-1 TRBV9 TGTGCCAGCAGCGTAGAGCCGGGACAGATGAACACTGAAGCTTTCTTT CASSVEPGQMNTEAFF
- TRBD1 TRBJ2-3 TRBV28 TGTGCCAGCAGTTACACAGGGGGCACAGATACGCAGTATTTT CASSYTGGTDTQYF
- - TRBJ2-1 TRBV5-4 TGTGCCAGCAGCTTGGGATCCCCCGCTAACAATGAGCAGTTCTTC CASSLGSPANNEQFF
many TRBD1 TRBJ1-5 TRBV19 TGTGCCAGTGAAAGTAGAACAGGGGGTCGTCGTCAGCCCCAGCATTTT CASESRTGGRRQPQHF
many TRBD1 TRBJ1-6 TRBV20-1 TGCAGTGCTTCCACCGAGACAGGGTATAATTCACCCCTCCACTTT CSASTETGYNSPLHF
medium-sized - TRBJ2-4 TRBV6-8 TGTGCCAGCAGTGAATGGGCCAGGGGAGCCAAAAACATTCAGTACTTC CASSEWARGAKNIQYF
- - TRBJ2-1 TRBV28 TGTGCCAGCAGTCTTCCGCGACTTAGGGGGCAGTTCTTC CASSLPRLRGQFF
many - TRBJ1-1 TRBV5-4 TGTGCCAGCGCGGCCTTTACGGGGATCGCTGAAGCTTTCTTT CASAAFTGIAEAFF
- - TRBJ1-5 TRBV2 TGTGCCAGCAAGCCGGGAGGGAGTGGCAATCAGCCCCAGCATTTT CASKPGGSGNQPQHF
many - TRBJ2-5 TRBV19 TGTGCCAGTAGCCAGCAAGTCCAAGAGACCCAGTACTTC CASSQQVQETQYF
many - TRBJ2-3 TRBV5-1 TGCGCCAGCAGCTCTAACTCATTTGGGGGGCTCGATACGCAGTATTTT CASSSNSFGGLDTQYF
many - TRBJ2-2 TRBV10-3 TGTGCCGCTTCGATTGGGATGAACACCGGGGAGCTGTTTTTT CAASIGMNTGELFF
few TRBD2 TRBJ2-3 TRBV3-1 TGTGCCAGCAGCCGCACTAGCGGGGGGGGGACAGATACGCAGTATTTT CASSRTSGGGTDTQYF
- TRBD2 TRBJ2-7 TRBV20-1 TGCAGTCCTAGGACTAGCGGGGGGGCCGGATCCTACGAGCAGTACTTC CSPRTSGGAGSYEQYF
many TRBD2 TRBJ2-5 TRBV7-3 TGTGCCAGCAGCTTAACCGGGACTAGCGGGGGGAAGGAGACCCAGTACTTC CASSLTGTSGGKETQYF
many - TRBJ1-1 TRBV29-1 TGCAGCGTAGATGTCCCAGGGGCTTTCTTT CSVDVPGAFF
- - TRBJ2-2 TRBV5-5 TGTGCCAGCAGCTTGGCGCCTGGGGAGCTGTTTTTT CASSLAPGELFF
many - TRBJ2-1 TRBV4-1 TGCGCCAGCAGCCAAGTCCGGGAGCAGTTCTTC CASSQVREQFF
many TRBD1 TRBJ1-5 TRBV7-9 TGTGCCAGCAGCCTAAGTGTCGGTGGTGGGGGACAGGGCAATCAGCCCCAGCATTTT CASSLSVGGGGQGNQPQHF
few - TRBJ2-3 TRBV5-4 TGTGCCAGCAGCTTGGACTCCGTGAGCACAGATACGCAGTATTTT CASSLDSVSTDTQYF
- TRBD2 TRBJ2-2 TRBV6-1 TGTGCCAGCAGTAGACTAGCGGGGACCGGGGAGCTGTTTTTT CASSRLAGTGELFF
few TRBD1 TRBJ2-7 TRBV27 TGTGCCAGCAGTGCGGACAGGAACTCCTACGAGCAGTACTTC CASSADRNSYEQYF
- TRBD2 TRBJ2-5 TRBV5-1 TGCGCCAGCAGCTTTACTAGGACTAGCGGGGACCAAGAGACCCAGTACTTC CASSFTRTSGDQETQYF
many TRBD2 TRBJ2-3 TRBV20-1 TGCAGTGCTAGTGTGCCTAGCGGGGGTAGAGATACGCAGTATTTT CSASVPSGGRDTQYF
many - TRBJ1-6 TRBV19 TGTGCCAGTAGTACCCGTGGAGGGTCCAATAATTCACCCCTCCACTTT CASSTRGGSNNSPLHF
many - TRBJ1-6 TRBV5-1 TGCGCCAGCAGCTTGGCCGGAGCAGCGAATTCACCCCTCCACTTT CASSLAGAANSPLHF
- - TRBJ2-5 TRBV19 TGTGCCAGTAGTGTAACAAAAGGGTACCAAGAGACCCAGTACTTC CASSVTKGYQETQYF
many - TRBJ1-1 TRBV6-2/TRBV6-3 TGTGCCAGCAGTTACTCGAGTCCCGTCCGGGCTTTCTTT CASSYSSPVRAFF
- TRBD1 TRBJ1-3 TRBV9 TGTGCCAGCAGCGCGGGACAGGGAGGTCGAAACACCATATATTTT CASSAGQGGRNTIYF
many - TRBJ2-6 TRBV14 TGTGCCAGCAGAAACAGCGGCTCTGGGGCCAACGTCCTGACTTTC CASRNSGSGANVLTF
many TRBD1 TRBJ2-5 TRBV9 TGTGCCAGCAGCGTGGGACAGGAAGAGACCCAGTACTTC CASSVGQEETQYF
many - TRBJ1-2 TRBV7-3 TGTGCCAGCAGCTTATGGGAAGGGGAGGGCTACACCTTC CASSLWEGEGYTF